Listed below are T cell receptor beta chains from one sample, sequenced in a study of graft-versus-host responses after intestinal transplantation. These receptors are not linked to any known antigen. The table came from immunoSEQ multiplex PCR; TCRdb's copy has only in-frame clones and leaves some out. The table lists about 100,000 clones, 87% of them singletons. The sample in question was unstimulated CD4+ T cells sorted from spleen or lymph node cells, obtained before transplant. These receptors all come from a human donor who was the organ donor for an intestinal transplant. CDR3s leave out the opening cysteine and the closing phenylalanine or tryptophan. Fields, in order: D gene, V gene, J gene, CDR3 protein. D genes are given only for firm matches.

NA	TRBV18	TRBJ1-1	ASSPVQGGTEAF
NA	TRBV5-1	TRBJ1-4	ASSLQTTNEKLF
NA	TRBV19	TRBJ1-6	ASSPPVKSSYNSPLH
TRBD1	TRBV7-3	TRBJ2-7	ASSLDGGQGPYEQY
NA	TRBV11-2	TRBJ2-7	ASSLALSYEQY
NA	TRBV9	TRBJ1-3	ASSVGGSRSGNTIY
TRBD1	TRBV10-3	TRBJ1-5	AISESGGTGYQPQH
NA	TRBV5-1	TRBJ2-7	ASSLGRSYEQY
NA	TRBV28	TRBJ2-3	ASNRQGSTDTQY
NA	TRBV5-1	TRBJ1-1	ASSGGGNYLEAF
NA	TRBV27	TRBJ1-4	ASRSTNEKLF
NA	TRBV2	TRBJ1-2	ASSEEVITPRDT
TRBD1	TRBV6-1	TRBJ1-1	ASSGDRGQTEAF
NA	TRBV2	TRBJ2-7	ASRAGADGPSEQY
NA	TRBV2	TRBJ1-5	ASRGLWNQPQH
NA	TRBV9	TRBJ1-3	ASAPGLRVDTIY
NA	TRBV5-1	TRBJ1-4	ASSGAKGEKLF